There are a few counts of the clone carrying this TCR beta chain. This sample stems from a study of blood T cell repertoires in COVID-19. Study-wide background: The United States, Italy and Spain supplied acute and convalescent COVID-19 samples. PBMCs, B-cell-depleted T cells, or T cells provided the cDNA or gDNA that made up the material.

Original analysis: Amplification from reference gene primers served as the basis for estimated nucleated cell counts. Clones were read by immunoSEQ multiplex PCR, and TCRdb kept only the in-frame ones, dropping some. V and J calls plus clone size are reproduced from that table; the DNA served to infer D and trimming. The table shows 250,000 or so clones, with approximately 80% occurring only once. This CDR3 spans 13 amino acids. The germline gives CDR1 SGHTA, CDR2 FQGNSA. V dropped 4 bases and J dropped 2 bases, with 8 bases sitting between them. This chain joins TRBV7-2 and TRBJ1-2; D unclear. The source material was peripheral blood. The sequence was obtained from a woman aged 18-35 years with acute or convalescent COVID-19. The CDR3 coding sequence is TGTGCCAGCAGCTCCCACTCCAACTATGGCTACACCTTC. Translated, it gives CASSSHSNYGYTF.